This TCR beta chain was captured by sequencing in a study of T cells in Graves' hyperthyroidism and ophthalmopathy. About the research overall: Before any treatment, at initial diagnosis, peripheral blood was collected. Overall study results and limits: Blood shared most expanded thyroid clonotypes above 0.001.

From RNA transcripts, TCR beta CDR3 regions were amplified. During a first-round RT-PCR of the TCR CDR3, the HTBI primer set was used. TCRdb independently ran MiXCR on the multiplex PCR reads; one entry per CDR3 protein. The data show approximately 400,000 distinct CDR3 sequences, with around 25% seen just once and around four fifths held by the top ten. Hyperthyroidism of Graves' type that showed no ophthalmopathy progression within 18 months was stable. Disease duration under 2 months; hyperthyroidism patients were aged 18 to 65. Germline V gene data show CDR1 as SNHLY and CDR2 as FYNNEI. The germline V and J ends were trimmed by 7 bases and 3 bases, with 6 bases remaining between them. This CDR3 contains 12 residues. Comments on this clonotype: Its specificity is not known.

The chain carries TRBV2 and TRBJ2-2; D ambiguous. The sequencing input was blood. This TCR was sampled from a man aged 45-65 years with Graves' hyperthyroidism. The CDR3 sequence is CASNGYTGELFF. CDR3 coding DNA: TGTGCCAGCAACGGTTACACCGGGGAGCTGTTTTTT.